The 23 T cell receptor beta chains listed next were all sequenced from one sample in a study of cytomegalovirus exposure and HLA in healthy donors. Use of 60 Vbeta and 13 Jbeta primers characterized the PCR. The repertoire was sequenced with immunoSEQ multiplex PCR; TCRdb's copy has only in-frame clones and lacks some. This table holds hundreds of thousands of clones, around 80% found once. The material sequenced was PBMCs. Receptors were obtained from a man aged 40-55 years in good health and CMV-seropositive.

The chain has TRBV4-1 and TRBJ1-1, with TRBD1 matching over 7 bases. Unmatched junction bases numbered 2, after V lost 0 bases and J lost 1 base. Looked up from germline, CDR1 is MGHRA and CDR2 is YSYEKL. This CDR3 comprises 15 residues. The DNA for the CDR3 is TGCGCCAGCAGCCAAGAAGACAGGGCGAACACTGAAGCTTTCTTT. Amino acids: CASSQEDRANTEAFF.

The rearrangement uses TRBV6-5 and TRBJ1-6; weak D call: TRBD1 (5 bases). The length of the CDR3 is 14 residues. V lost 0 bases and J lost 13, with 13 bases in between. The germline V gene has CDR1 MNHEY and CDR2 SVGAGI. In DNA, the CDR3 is TGTGCCAGCAGTTACTCGAAACAGGCTTCTCCCCTCCACTTT. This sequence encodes CASSYSKQASPLHF.

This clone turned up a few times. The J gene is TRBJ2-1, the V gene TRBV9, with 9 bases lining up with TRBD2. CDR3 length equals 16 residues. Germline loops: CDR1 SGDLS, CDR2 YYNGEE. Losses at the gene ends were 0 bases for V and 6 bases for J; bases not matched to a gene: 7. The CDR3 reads CASSVVPQTSGNEQFF. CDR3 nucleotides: TGTGCCAGCAGCGTAGTTCCCCAGACTAGCGGCAATGAGCAGTTCTTC. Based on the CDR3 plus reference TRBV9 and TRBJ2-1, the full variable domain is DSGVTQTPKHLITATGQRVTLRCSPRSGDLSVYWYQQSLDQGLQFLIQYYNGEERAKGNILERFSAQQFPDLHSELNLSSLELGDSALYFCASSVVPQTSGNEQFFGPGTRLTVL.

CDR3 bases: TGTGCCATCGCCCAGGTAGGGTGGCGATCGGGACAAGAGACCCAGTACTTC. Translated: CAIAQVGWRSGQETQYF. The genes are TRBV10-3 and TRBJ2-5, with a possible D match to TRBD2 (5 bases). There are 17 residues in the CDR3. Germline CDR1 is ENHRY and CDR2 is SYGVKD. Trimming took 8 bases from V and 2 from J, leaving 24 bases between them.

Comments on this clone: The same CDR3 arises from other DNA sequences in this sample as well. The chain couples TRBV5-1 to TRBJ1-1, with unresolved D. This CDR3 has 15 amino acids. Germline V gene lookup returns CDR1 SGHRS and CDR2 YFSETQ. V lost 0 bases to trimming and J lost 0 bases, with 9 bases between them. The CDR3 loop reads CASSLVPGMNTEAFF. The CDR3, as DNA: TGCGCCAGCAGCTTGGTTCCGGGGATGAACACTGAAGCTTTCTTT.

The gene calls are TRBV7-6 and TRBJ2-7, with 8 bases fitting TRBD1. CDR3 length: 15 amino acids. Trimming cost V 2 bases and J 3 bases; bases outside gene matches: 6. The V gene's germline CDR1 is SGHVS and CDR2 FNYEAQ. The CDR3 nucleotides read TGTGCCAGCAGCTTACAGGGACAGGTGGGCTACGAGCAGTACTTC. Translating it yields CASSLQGQVGYEQYF.

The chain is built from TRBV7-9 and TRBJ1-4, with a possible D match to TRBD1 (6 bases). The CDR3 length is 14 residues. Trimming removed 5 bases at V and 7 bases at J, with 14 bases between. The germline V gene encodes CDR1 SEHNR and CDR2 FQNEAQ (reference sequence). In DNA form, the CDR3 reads TGTGCCAGCAGCCACCCAAACAGGGTTGAAAAACTGTTTTTT. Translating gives CASSHPNRVEKLFF.

This CDR3 reads CASSQQGPPSGRLSSYEQYV. CDR3 nucleotides: TGTGCCAGCTCCCAACAAGGCCCCCCTAGCGGGAGGCTGAGCTCCTACGAGCAGTACGTC. This chain links TRBV18 with TRBJ2-7; 11 nucleotides line up with TRBD2. V was clipped by 6 bases and J by 0 bases; unmatched bases: 19. Germline loops: CDR1 KGHSH, CDR2 LQKENI. The CDR3 has 20 residues.

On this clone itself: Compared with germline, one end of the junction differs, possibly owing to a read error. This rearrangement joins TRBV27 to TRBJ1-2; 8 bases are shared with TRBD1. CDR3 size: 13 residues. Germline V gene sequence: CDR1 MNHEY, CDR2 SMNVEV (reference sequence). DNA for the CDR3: TGTGTCAGCAGCTTGGGACAGGACTATGGCTACACCTTC. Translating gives CVSSLGQDYGYTF.

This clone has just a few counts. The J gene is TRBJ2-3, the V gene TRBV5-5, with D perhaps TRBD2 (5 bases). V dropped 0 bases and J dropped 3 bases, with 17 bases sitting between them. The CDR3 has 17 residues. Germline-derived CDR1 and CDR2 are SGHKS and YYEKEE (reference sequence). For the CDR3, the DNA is TGTGCCAGCAGCTTGGGGGCCACGGGGTGGTGGACAGATACGCAGTATTTT. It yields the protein CASSLGATGWWTDTQYF.

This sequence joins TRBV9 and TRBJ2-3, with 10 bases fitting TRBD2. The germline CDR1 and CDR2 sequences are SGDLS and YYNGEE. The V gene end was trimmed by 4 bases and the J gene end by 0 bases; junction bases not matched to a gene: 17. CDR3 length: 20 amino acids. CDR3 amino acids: CASSPQGGSSGRGSTDTQYF. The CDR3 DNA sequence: TGTGCCAGCAGCCCCCAAGGGGGGTCTAGCGGGAGAGGAAGCACAGATACGCAGTATTTT.

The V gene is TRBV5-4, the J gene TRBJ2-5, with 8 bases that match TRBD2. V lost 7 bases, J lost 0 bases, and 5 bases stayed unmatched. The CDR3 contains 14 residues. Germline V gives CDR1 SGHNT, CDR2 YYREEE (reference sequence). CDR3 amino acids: CASPPGGDQETQYF. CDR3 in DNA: TGTGCCAGCCCCCCGGGGGGGGACCAAGAGACCCAGTACTTC. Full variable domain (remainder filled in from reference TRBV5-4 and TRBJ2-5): ETGVTQSPTHLIKTRGQQVTLRCSSQSGHNTVSWYQQALGQGPQFIFQYYREEENGRGNFPPRFSGLQFPNYSSELNVNALELDDSALYLCASPPGGDQETQYFGPGTRLLVL.

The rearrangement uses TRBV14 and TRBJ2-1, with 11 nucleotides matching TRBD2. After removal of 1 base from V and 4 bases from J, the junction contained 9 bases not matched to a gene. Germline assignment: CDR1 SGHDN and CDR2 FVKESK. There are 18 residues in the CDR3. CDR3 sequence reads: CASSQGLNSGRDYNEQFF. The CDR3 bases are TGTGCCAGCAGCCAAGGCTTGAATAGCGGGAGGGATTACAATGAGCAGTTCTTC.

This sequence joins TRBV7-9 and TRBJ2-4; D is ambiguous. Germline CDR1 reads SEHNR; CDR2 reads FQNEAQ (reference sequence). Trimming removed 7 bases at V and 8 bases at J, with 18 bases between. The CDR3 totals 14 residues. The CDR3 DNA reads TGTGCCAGCAACCCGCTCTCTTCCCAGGACATTCAGTACTTC. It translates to CASNPLSSQDIQYF.

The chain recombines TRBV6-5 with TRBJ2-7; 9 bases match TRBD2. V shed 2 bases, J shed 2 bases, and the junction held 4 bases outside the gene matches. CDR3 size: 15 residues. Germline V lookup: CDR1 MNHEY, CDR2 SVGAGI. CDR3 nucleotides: TGTGCCAGCAGTTACAGTTCTAGCGGGACCTACGAGCAGTACTTC. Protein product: CASSYSSSGTYEQYF.

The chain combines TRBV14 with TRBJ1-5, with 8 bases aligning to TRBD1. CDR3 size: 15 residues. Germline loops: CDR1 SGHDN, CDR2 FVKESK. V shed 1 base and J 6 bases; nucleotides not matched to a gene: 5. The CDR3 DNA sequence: TGTGCCAGCAGCCAAGGGCAGGGGGCTGGTCAGCCCCAGCATTTT. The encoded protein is CASSQGQGAGQPQHF.

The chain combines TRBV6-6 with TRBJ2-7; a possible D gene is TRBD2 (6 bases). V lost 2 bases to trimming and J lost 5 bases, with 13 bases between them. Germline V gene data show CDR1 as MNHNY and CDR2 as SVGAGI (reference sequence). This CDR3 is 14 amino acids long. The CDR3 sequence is CASSYKRESHEQYF. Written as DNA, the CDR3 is TGTGCCAGCAGTTACAAACGGGAGAGTCACGAGCAGTACTTC.

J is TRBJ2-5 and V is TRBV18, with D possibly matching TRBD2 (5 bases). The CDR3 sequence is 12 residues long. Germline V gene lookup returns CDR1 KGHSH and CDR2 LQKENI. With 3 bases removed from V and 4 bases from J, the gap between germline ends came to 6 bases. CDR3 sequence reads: CASSPEGETQYF. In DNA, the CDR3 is TGTGCCAGCTCACCCGAGGGAGAGACCCAGTACTTC.

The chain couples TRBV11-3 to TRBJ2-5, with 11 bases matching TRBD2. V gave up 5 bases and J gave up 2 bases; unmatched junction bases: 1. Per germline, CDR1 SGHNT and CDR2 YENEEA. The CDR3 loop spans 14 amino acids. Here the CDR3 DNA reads TGTGCCAGCAGCGGGACTAGCGGACAAGAGACCCAGTACTTC. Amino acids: CASSGTSGQETQYF.

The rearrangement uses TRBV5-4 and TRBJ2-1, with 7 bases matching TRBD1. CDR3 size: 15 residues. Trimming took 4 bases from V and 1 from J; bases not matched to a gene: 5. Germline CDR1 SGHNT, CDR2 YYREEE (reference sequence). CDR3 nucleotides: TGTGCCAGCAGCGCGTACAGGGGTTCCTACAATGAGCAGTTCTTC. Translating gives CASSAYRGSYNEQFF.

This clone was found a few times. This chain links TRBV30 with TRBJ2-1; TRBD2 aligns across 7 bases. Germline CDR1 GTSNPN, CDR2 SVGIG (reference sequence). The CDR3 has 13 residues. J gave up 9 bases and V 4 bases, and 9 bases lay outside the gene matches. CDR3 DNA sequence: TGTGCCTGGAACGGGGCGGGAGAGGTTGAGCAGTTCTTC. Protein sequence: CAWNGAGEVEQFF.

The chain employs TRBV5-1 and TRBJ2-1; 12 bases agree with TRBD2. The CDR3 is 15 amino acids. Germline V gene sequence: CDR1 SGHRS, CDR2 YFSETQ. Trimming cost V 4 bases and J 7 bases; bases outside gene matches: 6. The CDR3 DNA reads TGCGCCAGCAGCGAAGGACTAGCGGGAAGGAATGAGCAGTTCTTC. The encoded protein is CASSEGLAGRNEQFF.

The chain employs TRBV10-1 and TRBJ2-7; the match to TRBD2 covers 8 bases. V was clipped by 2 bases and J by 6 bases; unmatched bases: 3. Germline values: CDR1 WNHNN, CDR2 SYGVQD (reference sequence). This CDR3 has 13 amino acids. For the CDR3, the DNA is TGCGCCAGCAGTGAGAGGACTAGCTCCGAGCAGTACTTC. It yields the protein CASSERTSSEQYF.